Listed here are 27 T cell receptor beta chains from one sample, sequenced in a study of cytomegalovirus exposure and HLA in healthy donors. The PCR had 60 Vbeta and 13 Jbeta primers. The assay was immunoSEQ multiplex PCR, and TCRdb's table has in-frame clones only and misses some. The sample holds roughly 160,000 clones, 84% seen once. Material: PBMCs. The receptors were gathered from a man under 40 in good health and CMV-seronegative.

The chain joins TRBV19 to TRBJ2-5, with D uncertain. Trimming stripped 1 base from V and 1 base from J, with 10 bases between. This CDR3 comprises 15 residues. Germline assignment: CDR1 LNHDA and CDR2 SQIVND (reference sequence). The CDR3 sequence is CASSIGQAAQETQYF. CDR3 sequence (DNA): TGTGCCAGTAGTATAGGGCAGGCAGCCCAAGAGACCCAGTACTTC.

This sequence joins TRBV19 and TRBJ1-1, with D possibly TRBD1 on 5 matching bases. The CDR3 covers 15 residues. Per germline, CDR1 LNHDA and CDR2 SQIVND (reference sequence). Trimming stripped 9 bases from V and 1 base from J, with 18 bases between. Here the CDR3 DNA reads TGTGCCAGCCGAATGACAGTGTGGTCGAACACTGAAGCTTTCTTT. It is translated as CASRMTVWSNTEAFF.

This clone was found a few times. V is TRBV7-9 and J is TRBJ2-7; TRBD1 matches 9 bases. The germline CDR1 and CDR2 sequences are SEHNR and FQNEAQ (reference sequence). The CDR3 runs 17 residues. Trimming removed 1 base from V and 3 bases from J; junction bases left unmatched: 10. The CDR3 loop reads CASSLGGLMDRGYEQYF. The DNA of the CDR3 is TGTGCCAGCAGCTTAGGGGGCTTAATGGACAGGGGCTACGAGCAGTACTTC.

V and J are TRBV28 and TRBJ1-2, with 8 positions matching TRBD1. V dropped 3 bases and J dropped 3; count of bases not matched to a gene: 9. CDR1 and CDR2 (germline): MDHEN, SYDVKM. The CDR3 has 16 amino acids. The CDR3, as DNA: TGTGCCAGCAGTTTGGACAGGGCAGAAAATCACTATGGCTACACCTTC. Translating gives CASSLDRAENHYGYTF.

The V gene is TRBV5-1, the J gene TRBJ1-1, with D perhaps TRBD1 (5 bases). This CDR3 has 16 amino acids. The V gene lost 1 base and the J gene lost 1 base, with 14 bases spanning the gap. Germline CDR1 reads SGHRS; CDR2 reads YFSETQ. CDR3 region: CASSLTPGLPNTEAFF. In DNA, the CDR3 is TGCGCCAGCAGCTTGACCCCGGGACTTCCGAACACTGAAGCTTTCTTT.

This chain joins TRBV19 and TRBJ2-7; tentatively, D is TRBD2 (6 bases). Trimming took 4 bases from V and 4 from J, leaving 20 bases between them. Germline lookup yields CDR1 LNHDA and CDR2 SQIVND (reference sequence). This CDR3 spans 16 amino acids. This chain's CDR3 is CASSKGARAGSYEQYF. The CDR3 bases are TGTGCCAGTAGTAAGGGCGCGCGGGCGGGGTCTTACGAGCAGTACTTC.

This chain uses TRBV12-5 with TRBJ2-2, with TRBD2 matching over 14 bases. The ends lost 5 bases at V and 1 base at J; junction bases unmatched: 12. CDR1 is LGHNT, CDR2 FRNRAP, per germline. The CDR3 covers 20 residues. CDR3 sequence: CASGPTSKGLAGENTGELFF. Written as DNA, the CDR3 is TGTGCTAGTGGTCCAACCTCCAAGGGACTAGCGGGAGAGAACACCGGGGAGCTGTTTTTT.

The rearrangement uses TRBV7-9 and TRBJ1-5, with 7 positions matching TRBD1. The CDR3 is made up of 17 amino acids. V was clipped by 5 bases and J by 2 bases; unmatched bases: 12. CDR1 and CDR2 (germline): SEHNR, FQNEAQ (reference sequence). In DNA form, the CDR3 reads TGTGCCAGCAGCCTTACCAGGGGCCAGGGGGGCAATCAGCCCCAGCATTTT. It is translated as CASSLTRGQGGNQPQHF.

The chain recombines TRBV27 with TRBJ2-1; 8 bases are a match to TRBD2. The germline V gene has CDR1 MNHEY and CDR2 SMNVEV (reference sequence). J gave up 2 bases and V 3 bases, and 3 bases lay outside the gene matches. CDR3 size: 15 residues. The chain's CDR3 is CASSLGSGAYNEQFF. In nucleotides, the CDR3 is TGTGCCAGCAGTTTGGGTAGCGGGGCCTACAATGAGCAGTTCTTC.

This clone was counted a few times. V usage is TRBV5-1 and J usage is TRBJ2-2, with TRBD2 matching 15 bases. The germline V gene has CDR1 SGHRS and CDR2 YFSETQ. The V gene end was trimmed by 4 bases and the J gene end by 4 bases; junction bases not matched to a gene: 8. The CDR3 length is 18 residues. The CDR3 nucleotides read TGCGCCAGCAGCACCGGCGGGACTAGCGGGGGGCCCACCGGGGAGCTGTTTTTT. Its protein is CASSTGGTSGGPTGELFF. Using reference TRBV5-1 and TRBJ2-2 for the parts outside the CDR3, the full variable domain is KAGVTQTPRYLIKTRGQQVTLSCSPISGHRSVSWYQQTPGQGLQFLFEYFSETQRNKGNFPGRFSGRQFSNSRSEMNVSTLELGDSALYLCASSTGGTSGGPTGELFFGEGSRLTVL.

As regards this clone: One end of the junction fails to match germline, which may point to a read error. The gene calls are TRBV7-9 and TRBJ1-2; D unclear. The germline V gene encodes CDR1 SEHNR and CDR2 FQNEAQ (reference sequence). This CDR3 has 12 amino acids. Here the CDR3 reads CSSSLALYGYTF. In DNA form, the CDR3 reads TGTTCCAGCAGCTTAGCACTCTATGGCTACACCTTC.

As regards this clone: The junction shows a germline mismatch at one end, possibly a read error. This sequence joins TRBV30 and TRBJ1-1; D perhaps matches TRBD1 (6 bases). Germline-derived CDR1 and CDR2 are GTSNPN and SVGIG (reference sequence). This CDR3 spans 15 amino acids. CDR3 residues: CAWSAGHGVKTEAFF. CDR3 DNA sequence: TGTGCCTGGAGTGCGGGACACGGGGTGAAGACTGAAGCTTTCTTT.

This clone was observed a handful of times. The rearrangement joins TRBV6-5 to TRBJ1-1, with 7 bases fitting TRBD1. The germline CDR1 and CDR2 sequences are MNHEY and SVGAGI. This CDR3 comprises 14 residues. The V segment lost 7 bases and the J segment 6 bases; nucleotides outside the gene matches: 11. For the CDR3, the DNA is TGTGCCAGCACCCCCCTGACAGGGCAAGCTGAAGCTTTCTTT. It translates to CASTPLTGQAEAFF.

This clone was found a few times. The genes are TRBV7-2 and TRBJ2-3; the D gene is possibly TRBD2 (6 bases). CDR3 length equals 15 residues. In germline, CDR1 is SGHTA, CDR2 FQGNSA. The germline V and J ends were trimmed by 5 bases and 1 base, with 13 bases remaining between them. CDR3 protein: CASSVGDSRTDTQYF. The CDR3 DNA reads TGTGCCAGCAGCGTCGGGGACTCCCGCACAGATACGCAGTATTTT.

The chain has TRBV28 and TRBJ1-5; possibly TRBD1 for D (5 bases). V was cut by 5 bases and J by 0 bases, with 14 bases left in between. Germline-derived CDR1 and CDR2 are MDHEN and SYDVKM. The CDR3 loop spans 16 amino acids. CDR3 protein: CASSRPGLHSNQPQHF. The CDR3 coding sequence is TGTGCCAGCAGTAGACCGGGACTACATAGCAATCAGCCCCAGCATTTT.

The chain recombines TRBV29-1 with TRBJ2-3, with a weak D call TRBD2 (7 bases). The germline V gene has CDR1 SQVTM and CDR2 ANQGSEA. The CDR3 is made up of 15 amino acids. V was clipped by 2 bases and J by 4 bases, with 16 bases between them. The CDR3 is CSVEQAGASADTQYF. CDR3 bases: TGCAGCGTTGAACAGGCGGGGGCCAGCGCAGATACGCAGTATTTT.

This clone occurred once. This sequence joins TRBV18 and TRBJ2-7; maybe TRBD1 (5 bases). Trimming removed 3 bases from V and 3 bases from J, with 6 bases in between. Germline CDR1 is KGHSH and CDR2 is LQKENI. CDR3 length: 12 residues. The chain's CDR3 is CASSPDSYEQYF. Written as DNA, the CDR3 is TGTGCCAGCTCACCCGACAGCTACGAGCAGTACTTC.

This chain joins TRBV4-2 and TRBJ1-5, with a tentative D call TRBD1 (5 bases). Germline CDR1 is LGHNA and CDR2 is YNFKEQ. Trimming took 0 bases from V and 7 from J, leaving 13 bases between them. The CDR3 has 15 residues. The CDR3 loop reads CASSQDWDLDQPQHF. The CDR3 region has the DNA TGTGCCAGCAGCCAAGACTGGGACTTAGACCAGCCCCAGCATTTT.

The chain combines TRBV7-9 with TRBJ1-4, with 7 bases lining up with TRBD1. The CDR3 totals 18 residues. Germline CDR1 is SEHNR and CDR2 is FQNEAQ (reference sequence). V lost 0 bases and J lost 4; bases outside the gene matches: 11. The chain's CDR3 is CASSLATPSRDSNEKLFF. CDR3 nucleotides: TGTGCCAGCAGCTTAGCGACTCCCTCCCGGGACAGTAATGAAAAACTGTTTTTT.

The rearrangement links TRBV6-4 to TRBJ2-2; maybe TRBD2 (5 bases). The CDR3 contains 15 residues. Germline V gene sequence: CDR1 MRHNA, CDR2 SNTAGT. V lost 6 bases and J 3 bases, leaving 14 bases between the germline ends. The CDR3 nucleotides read TGTGCCAGCAGCCCGGGAATCTCCGACACCGGGGAGCTGTTTTTT. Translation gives CASSPGISDTGELFF.

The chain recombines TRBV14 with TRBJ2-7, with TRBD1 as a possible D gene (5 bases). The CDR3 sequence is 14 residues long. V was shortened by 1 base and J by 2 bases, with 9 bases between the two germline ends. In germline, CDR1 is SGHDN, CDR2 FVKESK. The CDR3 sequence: CASSQVIGAYEQYF. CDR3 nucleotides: TGTGCCAGCAGCCAAGTTATAGGGGCCTACGAGCAGTACTTC.

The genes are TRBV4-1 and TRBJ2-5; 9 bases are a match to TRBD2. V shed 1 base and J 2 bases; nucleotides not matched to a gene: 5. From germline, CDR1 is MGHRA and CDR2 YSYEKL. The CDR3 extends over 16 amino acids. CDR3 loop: CASSQVGGGAQETQYF. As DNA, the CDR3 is TGCGCCAGCAGCCAAGTGGGCGGGGGGGCGCAAGAGACCCAGTACTTC.

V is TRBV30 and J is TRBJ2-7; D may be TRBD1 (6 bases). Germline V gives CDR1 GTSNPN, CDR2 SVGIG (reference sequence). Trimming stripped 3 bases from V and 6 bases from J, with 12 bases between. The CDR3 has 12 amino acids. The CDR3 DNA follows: TGTGCCTGGAGGGAGACAGGAGGCGAGCAGTACTTC. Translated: CAWRETGGEQYF.

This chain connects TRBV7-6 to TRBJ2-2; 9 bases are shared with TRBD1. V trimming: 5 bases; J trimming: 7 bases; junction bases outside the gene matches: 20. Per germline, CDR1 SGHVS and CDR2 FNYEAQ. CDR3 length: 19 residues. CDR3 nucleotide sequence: TGTGCCAGCAGCATACTACCTCCCGGGACAGGGCGTGCAGACGGGGAGCTGTTTTTT. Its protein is CASSILPPGTGRADGELFF.

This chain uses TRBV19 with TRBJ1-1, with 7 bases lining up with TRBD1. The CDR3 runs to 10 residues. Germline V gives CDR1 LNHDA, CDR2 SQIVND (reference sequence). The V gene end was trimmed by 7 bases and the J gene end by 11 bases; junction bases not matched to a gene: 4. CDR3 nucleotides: TGTGCCAGTAATTTCAGGGGGGCTTTCTTT. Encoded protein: CASNFRGAFF. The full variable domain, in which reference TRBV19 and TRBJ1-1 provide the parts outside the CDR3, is DGGITQSPKYLFRKEGQNVTLSCEQNLNHDAMYWYRQDPGQGLRLIYYSQIVNDFQKGDIAEGYSVSREKKESFPLTVTSAQKNPTAFYLCASNFRGAFFGQGTRLTVV.

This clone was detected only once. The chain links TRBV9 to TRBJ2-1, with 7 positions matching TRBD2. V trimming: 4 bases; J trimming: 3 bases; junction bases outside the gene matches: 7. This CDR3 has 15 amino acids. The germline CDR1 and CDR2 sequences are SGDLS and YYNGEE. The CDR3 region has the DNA TGTGCCAGCAGCCCTAGACTAGCTCTCTACAATGAGCAGTTCTTC. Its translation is CASSPRLALYNEQFF.

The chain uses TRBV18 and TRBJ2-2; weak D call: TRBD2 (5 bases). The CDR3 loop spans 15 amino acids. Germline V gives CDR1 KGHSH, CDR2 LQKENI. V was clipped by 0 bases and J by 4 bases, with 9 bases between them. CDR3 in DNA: TGTGCCAGCTCACCACCGCGCAGCGGCACCGGGGAGCTGTTTTTT. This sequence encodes CASSPPRSGTGELFF.